This T cell receptor (beta chain) was captured by sequencing in a study of T cells in tuberculosis. In the study overall: A South African cohort included IGRA-negative adolescents, latently infected IGRA-positive adolescents and adults with active tuberculosis.

Here immunoSEQ multiplex PCR was the method, and the copy in TCRdb shows in-frame clones only, minus some. Of more than 35,000 clones listed, 90% to 95% are singletons. The V gene's germline CDR1 is LNHDA and CDR2 SQIVND (reference sequence). Trimming stripped 3 bases from V and 4 bases from J, with 15 bases between. The CDR3 loop spans 15 amino acids. This clone was seen only once. This clonotype originated in a donor aged 10-30 years with latent tuberculosis or without tuberculosis infection. Sequencing input: PBMCs. The chain has TRBV19 and TRBJ1-1; tentative D call: TRBD1 (5 bases). The CDR3 region has the DNA TGTGCCAGTAGTATTTCGTCTATGGGGGGCACTGAAGCTTTCTTT. It is translated as CASSISSMGGTEAFF. Variable domain in full (rest from reference TRBV19 and TRBJ1-1): DGGITQSPKYLFRKEGQNVTLSCEQNLNHDAMYWYRQDPGQGLRLIYYSQIVNDFQKGDIAEGYSVSREKKESFPLTVTSAQKNPTAFYLCASSISSMGGTEAFFGQGTRLTVV.